This T cell receptor beta chain was identified during a study of T cell responses to AZD1222 COVID-19 vaccine. General study results and limits: Recipients of AZD1222 seropositive at baseline numbered only five or six.

A note on this clone: Its antigen is unknown.

Profiled with immunoSEQ multiplex PCR; TCRdb holds only in-frame clones, not every one. The sample holds 93,000 or so clones, approximately 88% seen once. This receptor was identified in an adult in good health. The source material was peripheral blood, sampled on day 0 of AZD1222 vaccination.

The chain's CDR3 is CASSEDRGEGNTEAFF. Written as DNA, the CDR3 is TGTGCCAGCAGCGAGGACAGGGGCGAAGGTAACACTGAAGCTTTCTTT. The chain employs TRBV6-2 or TRBV6-3 and TRBJ1-1, with 9 positions matching TRBD1. J gave up 2 bases and V 6 bases, and 10 bases lay outside the gene matches. Per the germline V gene, CDR1 is MNHEY and CDR2 is SVGEGT. The CDR3 totals 16 residues.